Listed here is a single TCR beta chain. This specimen comes from a study of blood T cell repertoires in COVID-19. Overall study: Donors in the United States, Italy and Spain gave samples during acute or convalescent COVID-19. The analysed material was cDNA or gDNA that came from T cells, B-cell-depleted T cells, or PBMCs.

Trimming cost V 4 bases and J 7 bases, with 13 bases left between them. This CDR3 comprises 13 residues. The germline V gene has CDR1 PRHDT and CDR2 FYEKMQ (reference sequence). In the original processing: It was from reference gene primer amplification that nucleated cell counts were estimated. The protocol was immunoSEQ multiplex PCR, while the TCRdb copy is restricted to in-frame clones and leaves out a portion. V, J and clone size reflect that table, while D and trimming were determined from the DNA. This sample has over 250,000 clones, with approximately 86% found just once. Seattle participants joined during active infection and were tracked over time.

This sequence was found in a woman in her 70s with COVID-19, enrolled during active disease. Sequencing was performed on peripheral blood. The chain uses TRBV13 and TRBJ1-2, with D perhaps TRBD1 (5 bases). The CDR3 DNA reads as TGTGCCAGCAGCTCCCCCGGGGGAAGTGGCTACACCTTC. Amino acid sequence: CASSSPGGSGYTF.